A selection of T cell receptor beta chains follows, all from one sample in a study of CXCR4 blockade with PD-1 therapy in pancreatic cancer. This table comes from immunoSEQ multiplex PCR, and its TCRdb copy is limited to in-frame clones, with some not included. The table shows about 2,600 clones, with around 40% occurring only once. Sequences were obtained from tumor tissue. These receptors came from a human donor with pancreatic ductal adenocarcinoma. Each CDR3 is given with its conserved first and last residue. The D gene is left open where the match is weak. Size tells how often a clone was seen (once, few, many) or the class of an expanded clone, and some rows leave it out.

abundance | j_gene | d_gene | v_gene | CDR3aa | CDR3nt
NA | TRBJ1-2 | NA | TRBV25-1 | CASSEYPGAGPDNYGYTF | TGTGCCAGCAGTGAATACCCCGGTGCAGGGCCGGATAACTATGGCTACACCTTC
NA | TRBJ1-2 | NA | TRBV28 | CASSLPTGMNGYTF | TGTGCCAGCAGTTTACCCACGGGGATGAATGGCTACACCTTC
NA | TRBJ2-1 | TRBD2 | TRBV15 | CATTPERGGRDNEQFF | TGTGCCACCACCCCCGAACGCGGGGGAAGGGACAATGAGCAGTTCTTC
few | TRBJ2-5 | NA | TRBV10-2 | CASRPDRLDQETQYF | TGCGCCAGCAGACCCGACAGGCTCGACCAAGAGACCCAGTACTTC
NA | TRBJ2-5 | NA | TRBV6-1 | CASSEARQAPWETQYF | TGTGCCAGCAGTGAAGCGCGACAGGCCCCATGGGAGACCCAGTACTTC
hyperexpanded | TRBJ2-7 | NA | TRBV19 | CASSIRVQGEQYF | TGTGCCAGTAGTATCCGAGTGCAGGGGGAGCAGTACTTC
few | TRBJ2-3 | TRBD1 | TRBV11-3 | CASSPGQRTDTQYF | TGTGCCAGCAGTCCGGGACAGCGCACAGATACGCAGTATTTT
few | TRBJ2-5 | TRBD1 | TRBV28 | CASTLGGQGASETQYF | TGTGCCAGCACCTTAGGTGGACAGGGGGCTTCAGAGACCCAGTACTTC
NA | TRBJ2-3 | NA | TRBV15 | CATSSGGRADTQYF | TGTGCCACCAGTTCAGGGGGGAGGGCAGATACGCAGTATTTT
few | TRBJ2-2 | TRBD2 | TRBV19 | CASSIIGTSGGASPGELFF | TGTGCCAGTAGTATAATTGGGACTAGCGGGGGGGCTTCCCCCGGGGAGCTGTTTTTT
once | TRBJ2-1 | TRBD1 | TRBV10-2 | CASSGGTGEGNEQFF | TGCGCCAGCAGTGGCGGGACAGGGGAGGGCAATGAGCAGTTCTTC
few | TRBJ1-5 | NA | TRBV28 | CASSLSGGLSQPQHF | TGTGCCAGCAGTTTATCGGGGGGGCTCTCTCAGCCCCAGCATTTT
few | TRBJ2-7 | TRBD2 | TRBV11-3 | CASSFWIISGMASYEQYF | TGTGCCAGCAGCTTTTGGATAATTAGCGGGATGGCCTCCTACGAGCAGTACTTC
NA | TRBJ2-6 | NA | TRBV7-8 | CASSEGGGANVLTF | TGTGCCAGCTCCGAGGGCGGTGGGGCCAACGTCCTGACTTTC
NA | TRBJ2-7 | NA | TRBV14 | CASSQDTEYEQYF | TGTGCCAGCAGCCAAGATACGGAGTACGAGCAGTACTTC
medium-sized | TRBJ1-3 | NA | TRBV5-1 | CASSFDPGTFRSSGNTIYF | TGCGCCAGCAGCTTCGACCCTGGGACTTTCCGATCCTCTGGAAACACCATATATTTT
large | TRBJ1-1 | NA | TRBV19 | CASNHNANTEAFF | TGTGCCAGTAATCATAACGCGAACACTGAAGCTTTCTTT
NA | TRBJ1-1 | TRBD1 | TRBV18 | CASSRQGSTEAFF | TGTGCCAGCTCTCGACAGGGGAGCACTGAAGCTTTCTTT
few | TRBJ1-5 | NA | TRBV19 | CASRGEGQPQHF | TGTGCCAGTAGAGGGGAGGGACAGCCCCAGCATTTT
NA | TRBJ2-7 | NA | TRBV28 | CASSLMEGIYEQYF | TGTGCCAGCAGTTTGATGGAGGGAATCTACGAGCAGTACTTC
NA | TRBJ1-1 | NA | TRBV19 | CASKQGNTEAFF | TGTGCCAGCAAACAGGGGAACACTGAAGCTTTCTTT
NA | TRBJ2-2 | TRBD1 | TRBV19 | CASSSGQGPGELFF | TGTGCCAGTAGTTCCGGACAGGGGCCCGGGGAGCTGTTTTTT
NA | TRBJ1-5 | NA | TRBV12-5 | CASTPPNGEYSNQPQHF | TGTGCCAGCACCCCTCCGAACGGAGAATATAGCAATCAGCCCCAGCATTTT
NA | TRBJ2-3 | NA | TRBV29-1 | CSVTSRGGSTDTQYF | TGCAGCGTTACATCAAGGGGGGGTTCCACAGATACGCAGTATTTT
few | TRBJ1-3 | NA | TRBV7-6 | CASSRWGSVGNTIYF | TGTGCCAGCAGCCGTTGGGGGTCTGTTGGAAACACCATATATTTT
once | TRBJ2-7 | NA | TRBV30 | CAWSAVGYSYEQYF | TGTGCCTGGAGTGCTGTTGGCTACTCCTACGAGCAGTACTTC
NA | TRBJ1-4 | NA | TRBV19 | CASSIVSNEKLFF | TGTGCCAGTAGTATAGTTAGTAATGAAAAACTGTTTTTT
NA | TRBJ2-3 | NA | TRBV19 | CASKGGAGTDTQYF | TGTGCCAGTAAAGGGGGTGCGGGCACAGATACGCAGTATTTT
few | TRBJ2-7 | NA | TRBV18 | CASSPRGSGRIHEQYF | TGTGCCAGCTCACCACGAGGGTCAGGGAGAATCCACGAGCAGTACTTC
few | TRBJ2-7 | TRBD1 | TRBV11-1 | CASSPRTGTGYEQYF | TGTGCCAGCAGCCCCCGGACAGGGACGGGCTACGAGCAGTACTTC
few | TRBJ1-2 | NA | TRBV9 | CASSVAPQSDYGYTF | TGTGCCAGCAGCGTAGCACCTCAAAGTGATTATGGCTACACCTTC
medium-sized | TRBJ2-5 | TRBD1 | TRBV6-8 | CASSYSITTGRQETQYF | TGTGCCAGCAGTTACTCCATTACGACAGGGCGTCAAGAGACCCAGTACTTC
medium-sized | TRBJ2-1 | NA | TRBV11-3 | CASSPDIGGPRSNEQFF | TGTGCCAGCAGCCCGGACATCGGGGGGCCAAGGTCCAATGAGCAGTTCTTC
NA | TRBJ2-7 | NA | TRBV5-1 | CASSSLITRNYEQYF | TGCGCCAGCAGCTCCCTTATCACCCGCAACTACGAGCAGTACTTC
NA | TRBJ2-7 | NA | TRBV25-1 | CASSESGPTYEQYF | TGTGCCAGCAGTGAATCGGGACCCACCTACGAGCAGTACTTC
NA | TRBJ1-2 | TRBD1 | TRBV29-1 | CSVRGPGGERGYTF | TGCAGCGTAAGGGGGCCAGGGGGAGAGAGGGGCTACACCTTC
NA | TRBJ2-2 | TRBD1 | TRBV6-8 | CASTKDRGRDTGELFF | TGTGCCAGCACGAAAGACAGGGGGCGCGACACCGGGGAGCTGTTTTTT
medium-sized | TRBJ2-3 | TRBD2 | TRBV9 | CASSVALAGGGAADTQYF | TGTGCCAGCAGCGTAGCCCTAGCGGGGGGAGGGGCCGCAGATACGCAGTATTTT
few | TRBJ2-1 | TRBD2 | TRBV19 | CASSALSGTSGYNEQFF | TGTGCCAGTAGTGCCCTCTCCGGGACTAGCGGCTACAATGAGCAGTTCTTC
few | TRBJ1-5 | NA | TRBV4-1 | CASSQAISNQSQHF | TGCGCCAGCAGCCAAGCTATAAGCAATCAGTCCCAGCATTTT
few | TRBJ1-1 | NA | TRBV27 | CASSFVGGGTEAFF | TGTGCCAGCAGTTTTGTGGGAGGGGGGACTGAAGCTTTCTTT